The entry that follows covers one TCR beta chain sequence. The data derive from a study of blood T cell repertoires in COVID-19. In germline, CDR1 is GTSNPN, CDR2 SVGIG (reference sequence). Trimming stripped 5 bases from V and 5 bases from J, with 13 bases between. The CDR3 spans 14 residues. Method: immunoSEQ multiplex PCR; TCRdb's copy keeps in-frame clones and lacks some. The sample contains about 290,000 clones, around nine tenths of which appear only once. Seattle researchers signed up patients amid active infection and tracked them longitudinally. The sample taken for sequencing was peripheral blood. The genes are TRBV30 and TRBJ1-6; D perhaps matches TRBD1 (5 bases). The receptor was isolated from a woman in her 30s with COVID-19, enrolled during active disease. CDR3 region: CAWALGQNNSPLHF. In nucleotides, the CDR3 is TGTGCCTGGGCCCTGGGGCAAAATAATTCACCCCTCCACTTT.